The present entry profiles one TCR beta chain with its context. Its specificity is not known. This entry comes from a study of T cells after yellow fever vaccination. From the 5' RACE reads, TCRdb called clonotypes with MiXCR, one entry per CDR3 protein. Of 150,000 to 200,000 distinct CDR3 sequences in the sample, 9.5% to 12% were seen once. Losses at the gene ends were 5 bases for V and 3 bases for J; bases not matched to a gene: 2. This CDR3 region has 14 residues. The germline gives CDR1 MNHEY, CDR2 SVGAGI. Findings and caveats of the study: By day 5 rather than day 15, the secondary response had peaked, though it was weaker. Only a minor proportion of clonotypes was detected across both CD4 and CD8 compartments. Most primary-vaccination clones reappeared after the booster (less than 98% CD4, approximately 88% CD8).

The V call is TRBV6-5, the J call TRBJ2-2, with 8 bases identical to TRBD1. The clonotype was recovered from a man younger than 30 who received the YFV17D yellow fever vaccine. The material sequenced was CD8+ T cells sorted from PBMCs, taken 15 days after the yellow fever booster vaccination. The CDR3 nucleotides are TGTGCCAGCAGTCCACAGGGGGACACCGGGGAGCTGTTTTTT. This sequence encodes CASSPQGDTGELFF.